Many counts were recorded for the clone carrying this TCR beta chain. The antigen is not known. Construction of the TCR beta libraries employed iRepertoire HTBI primers in conjunction with Arm-PCR of CDR3 regions. TCRdb passed the multiplex PCR reads through MiXCR, listing each CDR3 protein once. Among approximately 400,000 distinct CDR3 sequences listed, 15% were seen once. The data are from a study of regulatory T cells in long-lasting Graves disease. Findings of the study overall: Persistent disease preferred TRBV28, TRBJ1-2 and TRBJ2-5; new disease, TRBV20-1 and TRBJ2-1.

The CDR3 runs 15 residues. Between the trimmed V and J ends, which lost 4 bases and 2 bases, there was a span of 11 bases. CDR1 is MNHGY, CDR2 SVAAGI, per germline. The time point is: newly diagnosed GD, antithyroid drugs for less than 3 months. Scientists built the TCR library using RNA that was extracted from PBMCs. The same specimen was also included in a second study, on T cells in Graves' hyperthyroidism and ophthalmopathy. From that second work: Clinical symptoms, serum thyroxine and TRAb, thyroid ultrasound and orbital computed tomography together formed the diagnostic basis. A first-round RT-PCR of the TCR CDR3 used the HTBI primer set. In simple terms, a model built on 13 V-J features told ophthalmopathy apart from stable hyperthyroidism.

The clonotype was recovered from a woman aged 25 to 39 with Graves disease. Here the sequenced sample was peripheral blood mononuclear cells (PBMCs), taken at new diagnosis, from a patient treated with antithyroid drugs. The genes are TRBV6-9 and TRBJ2-2; D not resolved. The CDR3 DNA follows: TGTGCCAGCAGTTGGGGAAGGGTCAACACCGGGGAGCTGTTTTTT. Its translation is CASSWGRVNTGELFF.